What follows describes a single TCR beta chain. What it binds is unknown. This CDR3 is built from 13 residues. V was shortened by 9 bases and J by 4 bases, with 16 bases between the two germline ends. Germline lookup yields CDR1 SGHNT and CDR2 YYREEE (reference sequence). This sample stems from a study of CD8+CD57+ T cells in acquired aplastic anemia. Overall study context: Around 11 million reads, on average, were obtained for CD4+ cells from healthy donors.

TCR beta VDJ combinations and CDR3 sequences were profiled from genomic DNA. Using its own MiXCR run on the reads, TCRdb lists one record per CDR3 protein. The sample consists of around 400,000 distinct CDR3 sequences, 65% to 80% of them appearing once. Notes on the study in general: Patients shared under 30 CD8+ CDR3 sequences with controls. Patient and control CD8+ Simpson's diversity was not significantly different.

This chain connects TRBV5-4 to TRBJ1-2; D is uncertain. Source material: sorted CD4+, CD8+, or CD8+CD57+ T cells (not recorded which) from PBMCs. This clonotype was obtained from a human donor in good health, serving as a control. In nucleotides, the CDR3 is TGTGCCACCAGTAAAGGTCAAGTCTATGGCTACACCTTC. It yields the protein CATSKGQVYGYTF.